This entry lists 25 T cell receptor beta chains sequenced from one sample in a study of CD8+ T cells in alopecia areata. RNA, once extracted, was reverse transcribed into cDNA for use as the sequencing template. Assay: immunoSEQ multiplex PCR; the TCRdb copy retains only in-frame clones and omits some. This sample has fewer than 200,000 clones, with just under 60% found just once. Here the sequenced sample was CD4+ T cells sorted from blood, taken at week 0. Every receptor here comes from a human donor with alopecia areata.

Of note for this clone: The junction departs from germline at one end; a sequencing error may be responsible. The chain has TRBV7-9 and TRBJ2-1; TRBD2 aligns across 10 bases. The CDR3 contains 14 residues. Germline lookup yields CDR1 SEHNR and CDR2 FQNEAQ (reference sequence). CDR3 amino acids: CASRLAGGINEQFF. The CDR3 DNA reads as TGTGCCAGCAGGTTAGCGGGGGGCATCAATGAGCAGTTCTTC.

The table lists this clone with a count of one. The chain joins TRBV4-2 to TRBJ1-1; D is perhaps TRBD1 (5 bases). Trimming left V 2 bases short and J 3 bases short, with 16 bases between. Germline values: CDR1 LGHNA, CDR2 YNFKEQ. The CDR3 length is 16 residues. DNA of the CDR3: TGTGCCAGCAGCCAATGGTGGCCCGACAGTCACACTGAAGCTTTCTTT. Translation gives CASSQWWPDSHTEAFF.

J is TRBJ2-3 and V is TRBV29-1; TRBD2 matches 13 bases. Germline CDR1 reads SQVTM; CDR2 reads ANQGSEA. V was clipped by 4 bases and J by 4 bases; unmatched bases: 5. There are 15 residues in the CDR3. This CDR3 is CSVGGGLAGPDTQYF. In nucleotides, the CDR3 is TGCAGCGTTGGGGGGGGACTAGCGGGGCCAGATACGCAGTATTTT.

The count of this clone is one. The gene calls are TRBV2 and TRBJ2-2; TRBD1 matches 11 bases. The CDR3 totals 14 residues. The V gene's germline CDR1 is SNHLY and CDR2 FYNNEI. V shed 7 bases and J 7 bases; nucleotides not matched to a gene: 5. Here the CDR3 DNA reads TGTGCCAGCACCGGGACAGGGGGAGTCGGGGAGCTGTTTTTT. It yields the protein CASTGTGGVGELFF.

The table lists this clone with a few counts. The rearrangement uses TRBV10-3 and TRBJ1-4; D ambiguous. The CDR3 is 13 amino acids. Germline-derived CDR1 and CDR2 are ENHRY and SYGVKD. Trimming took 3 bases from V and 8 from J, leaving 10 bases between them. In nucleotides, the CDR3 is TGTGCCATCAGTGACAGAGCGCAGGAAAAACTGTTTTTT. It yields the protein CAISDRAQEKLFF.

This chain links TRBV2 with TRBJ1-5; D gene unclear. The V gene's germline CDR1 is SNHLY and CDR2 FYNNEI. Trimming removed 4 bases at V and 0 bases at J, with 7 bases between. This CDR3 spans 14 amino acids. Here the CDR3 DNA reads TGTGCCAGCAGTGTAGAGTATAGCAATCAGCCCCAGCATTTT. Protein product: CASSVEYSNQPQHF.

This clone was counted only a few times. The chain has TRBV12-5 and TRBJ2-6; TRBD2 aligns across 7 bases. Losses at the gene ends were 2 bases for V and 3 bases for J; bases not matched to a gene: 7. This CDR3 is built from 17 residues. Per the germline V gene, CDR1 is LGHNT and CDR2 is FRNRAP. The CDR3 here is CASGLHVGGSGANVLTF. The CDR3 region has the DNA TGTGCTAGTGGTTTGCACGTCGGGGGGAGTGGGGCCAACGTCCTGACTTTC.

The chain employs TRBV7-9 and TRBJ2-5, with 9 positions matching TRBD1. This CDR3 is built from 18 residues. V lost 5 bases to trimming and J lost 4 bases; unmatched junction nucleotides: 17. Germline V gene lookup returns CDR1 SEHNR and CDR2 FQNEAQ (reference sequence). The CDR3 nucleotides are TGTGCCAGCAGCAAGGACAGGGGACGCCAAGGCCTGGGAGAGACCCAGTACTTC. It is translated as CASSKDRGRQGLGETQYF.

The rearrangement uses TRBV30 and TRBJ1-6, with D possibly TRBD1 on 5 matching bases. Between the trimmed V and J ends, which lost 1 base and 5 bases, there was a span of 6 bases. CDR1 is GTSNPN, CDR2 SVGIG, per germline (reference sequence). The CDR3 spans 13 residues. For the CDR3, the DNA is TGTGCCTGGAGTGAACAGGATAATTCACCCCTCCACTTT. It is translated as CAWSEQDNSPLHF.

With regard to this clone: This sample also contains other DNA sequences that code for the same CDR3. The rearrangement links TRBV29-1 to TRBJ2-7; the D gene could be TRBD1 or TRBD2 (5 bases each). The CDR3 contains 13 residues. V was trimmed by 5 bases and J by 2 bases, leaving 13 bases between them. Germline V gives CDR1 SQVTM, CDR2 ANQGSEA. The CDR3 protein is CSVRGRATYEQYF. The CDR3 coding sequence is TGCAGCGTTCGGGGACGAGCAACCTACGAGCAGTACTTC.

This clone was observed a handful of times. The CDR3 loop reads CASSDEQGGTQYF. In DNA, the CDR3 is TGTGCCAGCAGCGACGAACAGGGGGGTACGCAGTATTTT. The V gene is TRBV4-2, the J gene TRBJ2-3; 8 bases match TRBD1. Losses at the gene ends were 5 bases for V and 8 bases for J; bases not matched to a gene: 6. The germline CDR1 and CDR2 sequences are LGHNA and YNFKEQ. The CDR3 contains 13 residues.

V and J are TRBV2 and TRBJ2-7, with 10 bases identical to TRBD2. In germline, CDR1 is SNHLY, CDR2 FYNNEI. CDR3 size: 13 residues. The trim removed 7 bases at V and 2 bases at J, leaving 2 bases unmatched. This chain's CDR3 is CASTGLAAYEQYF. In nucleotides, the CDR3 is TGTGCCAGCACCGGACTAGCGGCCTACGAGCAGTACTTC.

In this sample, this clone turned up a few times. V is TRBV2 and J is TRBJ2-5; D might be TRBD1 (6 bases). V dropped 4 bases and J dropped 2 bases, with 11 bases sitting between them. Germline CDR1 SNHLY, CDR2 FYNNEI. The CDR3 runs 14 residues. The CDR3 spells CASSGTAPQETQYF. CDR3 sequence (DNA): TGTGCCAGCAGTGGGACAGCTCCTCAAGAGACCCAGTACTTC.

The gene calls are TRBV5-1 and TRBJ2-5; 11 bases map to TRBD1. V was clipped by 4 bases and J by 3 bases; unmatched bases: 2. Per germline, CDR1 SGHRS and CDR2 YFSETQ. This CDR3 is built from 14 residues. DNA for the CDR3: TGCGCCAGCAGCCAGGGACAGGGGGAAGAGACCCAGTACTTC. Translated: CASSQGQGEETQYF.

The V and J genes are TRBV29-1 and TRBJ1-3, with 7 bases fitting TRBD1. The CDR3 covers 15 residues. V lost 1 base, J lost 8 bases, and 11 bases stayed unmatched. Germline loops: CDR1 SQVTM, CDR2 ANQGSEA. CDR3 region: CSVEASTGSGYTIYF. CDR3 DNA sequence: TGCAGCGTTGAAGCTTCGACAGGGAGTGGGTACACCATATATTTT.

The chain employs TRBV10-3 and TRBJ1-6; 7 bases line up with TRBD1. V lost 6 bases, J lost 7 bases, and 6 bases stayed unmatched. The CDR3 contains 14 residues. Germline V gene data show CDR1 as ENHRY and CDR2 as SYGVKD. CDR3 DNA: TGTGCCATCAGCGGTGGGACAGCGAATTCACCCCTCCACTTT. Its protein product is CAISGGTANSPLHF.

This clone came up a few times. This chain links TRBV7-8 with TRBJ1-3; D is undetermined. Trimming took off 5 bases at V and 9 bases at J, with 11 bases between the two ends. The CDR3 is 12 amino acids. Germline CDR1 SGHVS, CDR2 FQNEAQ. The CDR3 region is CASSPVLSTIYF. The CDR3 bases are TGTGCCAGCAGCCCTGTCTTAAGCACCATATATTTT.

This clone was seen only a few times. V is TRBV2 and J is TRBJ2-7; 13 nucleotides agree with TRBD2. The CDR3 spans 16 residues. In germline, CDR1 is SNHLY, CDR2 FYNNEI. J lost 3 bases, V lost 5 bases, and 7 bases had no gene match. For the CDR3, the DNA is TGTGCCAGCAGTACTAGCGGGGGGGCAAGGGTCTACGAGCAGTACTTC. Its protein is CASSTSGGARVYEQYF.

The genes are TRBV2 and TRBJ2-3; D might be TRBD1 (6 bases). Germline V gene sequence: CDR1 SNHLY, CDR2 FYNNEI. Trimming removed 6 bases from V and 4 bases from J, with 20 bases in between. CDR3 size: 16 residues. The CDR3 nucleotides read TGTGCCAGCAGGGGCGTGATTCAGGGGCCCCCAGATACGCAGTATTTT. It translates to CASRGVIQGPPDTQYF.

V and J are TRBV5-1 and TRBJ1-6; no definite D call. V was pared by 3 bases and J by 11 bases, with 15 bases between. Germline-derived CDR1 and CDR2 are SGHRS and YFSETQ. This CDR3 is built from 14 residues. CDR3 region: CASSWGGERAPLHF. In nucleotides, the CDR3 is TGCGCCAGCAGCTGGGGAGGAGAAAGGGCACCCCTCCACTTT.

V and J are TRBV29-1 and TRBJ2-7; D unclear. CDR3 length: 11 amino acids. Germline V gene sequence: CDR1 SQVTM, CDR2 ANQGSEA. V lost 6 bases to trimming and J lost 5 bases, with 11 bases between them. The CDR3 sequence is CSVVYLHEQYF. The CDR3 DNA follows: TGCAGCGTGGTCTACCTCCACGAGCAGTACTTC.

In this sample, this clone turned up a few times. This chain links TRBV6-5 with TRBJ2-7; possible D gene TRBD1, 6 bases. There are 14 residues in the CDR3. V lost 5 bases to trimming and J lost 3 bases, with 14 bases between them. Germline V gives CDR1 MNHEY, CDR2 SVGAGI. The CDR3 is CASSRNREGYEQYF. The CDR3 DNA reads TGTGCCAGCAGTCGGAACAGGGAAGGCTACGAGCAGTACTTC.

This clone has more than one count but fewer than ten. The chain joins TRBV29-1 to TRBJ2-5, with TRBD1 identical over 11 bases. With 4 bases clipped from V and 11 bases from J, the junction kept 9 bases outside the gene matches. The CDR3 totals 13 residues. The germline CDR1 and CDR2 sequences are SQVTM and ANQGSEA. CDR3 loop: CSVVIGQGASQYF. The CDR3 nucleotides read TGCAGCGTTGTAATCGGACAGGGGGCTTCACAGTACTTC. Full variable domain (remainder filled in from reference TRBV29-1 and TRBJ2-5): SAVISQKPSRDICQRGTSLTIQCQVDSQVTMMFWYRQQPGQSLTLIATANQGSEATYESGFVIDKFPISRPNLTFSTLTVSNMSPEDSSIYLCSVVIGQGASQYFGPGTRLLVL.

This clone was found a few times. CDR3 DNA sequence: TGTGCCAGCAGCCAACTTTACAGGGTGGGGGAGCAGTACTTC. Protein product: CASSQLYRVGEQYF. The rearrangement uses TRBV11-2 and TRBJ2-7; maybe TRBD1 (6 bases). The V end lost 5 bases, the J end lost 7 bases, and 18 bases lay between the germline ends. The CDR3 is made up of 14 amino acids. CDR1 is SGHAT, CDR2 FQNNGV, per germline. The variable domain in full, completed from reference TRBV11-2 and TRBJ2-7, reads EAGVAQSPRYKIIEKRQSVAFWCNPISGHATLYWYQQILGQGPKLLIQFQNNGVVDDSQLPKDRFSAERLKGVDSTLKIQPAKLEDSAVYLCASSQLYRVGEQYFGPGTRLTVT.

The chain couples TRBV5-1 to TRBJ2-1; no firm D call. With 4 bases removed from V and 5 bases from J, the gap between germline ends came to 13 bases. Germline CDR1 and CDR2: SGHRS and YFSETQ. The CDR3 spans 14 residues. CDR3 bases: TGCGCCAGCAGCATAGTGGGTGACAACAATGAGCAGTTCTTC. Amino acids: CASSIVGDNNEQFF.